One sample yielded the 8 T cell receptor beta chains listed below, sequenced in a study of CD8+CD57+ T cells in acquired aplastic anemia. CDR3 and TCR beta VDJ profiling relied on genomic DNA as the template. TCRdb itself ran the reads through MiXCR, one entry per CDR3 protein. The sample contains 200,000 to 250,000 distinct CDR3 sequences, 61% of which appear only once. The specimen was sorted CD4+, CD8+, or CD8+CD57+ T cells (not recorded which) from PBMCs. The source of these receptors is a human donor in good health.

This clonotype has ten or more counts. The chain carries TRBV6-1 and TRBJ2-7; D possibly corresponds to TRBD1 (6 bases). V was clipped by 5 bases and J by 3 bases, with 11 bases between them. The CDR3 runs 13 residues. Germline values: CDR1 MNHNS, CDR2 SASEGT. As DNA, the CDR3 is TGTGCCAGCAGTCGACAGGAGAACTACGAGCAGTACTTC. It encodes CASSRQENYEQYF.

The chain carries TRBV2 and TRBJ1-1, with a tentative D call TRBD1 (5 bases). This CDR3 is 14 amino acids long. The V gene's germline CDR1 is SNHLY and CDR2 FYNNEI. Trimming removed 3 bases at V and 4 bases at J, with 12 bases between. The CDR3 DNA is TGTGCCAGCAGTGATTCAGGGTGGGGCACTGAAGCTTTCTTT. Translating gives CASSDSGWGTEAFF. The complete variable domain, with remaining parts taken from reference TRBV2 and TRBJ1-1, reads EPEVTQTPSHQVTQMGQEVILRCVPISNHLYFYWYRQILGQKVEFLVSFYNNEISEKSEIFDDQFSVERPDGSNFTLKIRSTKLEDSAMYFCASSDSGWGTEAFFGQGTRLTVV.

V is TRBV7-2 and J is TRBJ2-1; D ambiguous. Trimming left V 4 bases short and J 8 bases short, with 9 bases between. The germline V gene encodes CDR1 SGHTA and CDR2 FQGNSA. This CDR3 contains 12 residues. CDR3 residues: CASSSRVDEQFF. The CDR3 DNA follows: TGTGCCAGCAGCTCAAGGGTAGATGAGCAGTTCTTC.

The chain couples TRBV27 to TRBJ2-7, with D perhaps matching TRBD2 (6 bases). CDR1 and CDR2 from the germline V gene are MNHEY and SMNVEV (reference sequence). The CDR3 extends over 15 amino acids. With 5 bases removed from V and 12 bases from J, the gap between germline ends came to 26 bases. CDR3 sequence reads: CASSVRGTLTTYPYF. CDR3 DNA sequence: TGTGCCAGCAGTGTTCGGGGGACTCTAACTACTTACCCGTACTTC.

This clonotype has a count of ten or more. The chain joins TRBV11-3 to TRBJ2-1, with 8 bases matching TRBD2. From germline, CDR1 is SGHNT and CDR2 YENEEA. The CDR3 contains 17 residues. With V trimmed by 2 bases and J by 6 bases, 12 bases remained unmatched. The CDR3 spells CASSLRTTSELINEQFF. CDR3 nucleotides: TGTGCCAGCAGCTTACGGACGACTAGCGAGCTTATCAATGAGCAGTTCTTC.

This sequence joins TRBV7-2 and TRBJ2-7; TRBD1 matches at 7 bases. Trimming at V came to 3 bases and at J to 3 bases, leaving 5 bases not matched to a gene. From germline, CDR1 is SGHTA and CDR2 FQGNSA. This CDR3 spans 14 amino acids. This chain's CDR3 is CASSLVSGGYEQYF. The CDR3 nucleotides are TGTGCCAGCAGCTTGGTGTCAGGGGGCTACGAGCAGTACTTC.

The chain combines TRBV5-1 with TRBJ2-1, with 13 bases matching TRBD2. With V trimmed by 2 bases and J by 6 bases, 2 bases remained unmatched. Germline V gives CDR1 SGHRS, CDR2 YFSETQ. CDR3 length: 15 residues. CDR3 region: CASSFGTSGTNEQFF. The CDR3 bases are TGCGCCAGCAGCTTTGGGACTAGCGGGACCAATGAGCAGTTCTTC.

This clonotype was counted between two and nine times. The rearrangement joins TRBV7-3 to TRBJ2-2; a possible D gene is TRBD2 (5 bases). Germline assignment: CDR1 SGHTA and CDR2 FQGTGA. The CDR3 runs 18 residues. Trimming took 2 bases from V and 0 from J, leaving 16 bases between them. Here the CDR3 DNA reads TGTGCCAGCAGCTTAGTCGACCTTCGGGGTGCGAACACCGGGGAGCTGTTTTTT. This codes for CASSLVDLRGANTGELFF.